One TCR beta chain is described in this entry. As processed by the authors: Reference gene primer amplification gave estimated nucleated cell counts. The assay was immunoSEQ multiplex PCR, and TCRdb's table has in-frame clones only and misses some. V and J calls and clone size are as listed in that table; D and trimming were resolved from the DNA. The sample holds around 260,000 clones; about 80% are singletons and the top ten take approximately 4.5%. This entry belongs to a study of blood T cell repertoires in COVID-19. Study summary: Acute-phase and convalescent COVID-19 samples originated in the United States, Italy and Spain.

The sequencing input was PBMCs or T cells enriched from blood (not recorded which). The sequence was obtained from a man aged 25-45 years with acute COVID-19.

The chain's CDR3 is CAGKIAGYYNEQFF. In DNA form, the CDR3 reads TGTGCCGGGAAGATAGCGGGTTACTACAATGAGCAGTTCTTC. The V and J genes are TRBV30 and TRBJ2-1; 7 positions match TRBD2. V lost 8 bases and J lost 3; bases outside the gene matches: 10. The CDR3 contains 14 residues. Per germline, CDR1 GTSNPN and CDR2 SVGIG (reference sequence).